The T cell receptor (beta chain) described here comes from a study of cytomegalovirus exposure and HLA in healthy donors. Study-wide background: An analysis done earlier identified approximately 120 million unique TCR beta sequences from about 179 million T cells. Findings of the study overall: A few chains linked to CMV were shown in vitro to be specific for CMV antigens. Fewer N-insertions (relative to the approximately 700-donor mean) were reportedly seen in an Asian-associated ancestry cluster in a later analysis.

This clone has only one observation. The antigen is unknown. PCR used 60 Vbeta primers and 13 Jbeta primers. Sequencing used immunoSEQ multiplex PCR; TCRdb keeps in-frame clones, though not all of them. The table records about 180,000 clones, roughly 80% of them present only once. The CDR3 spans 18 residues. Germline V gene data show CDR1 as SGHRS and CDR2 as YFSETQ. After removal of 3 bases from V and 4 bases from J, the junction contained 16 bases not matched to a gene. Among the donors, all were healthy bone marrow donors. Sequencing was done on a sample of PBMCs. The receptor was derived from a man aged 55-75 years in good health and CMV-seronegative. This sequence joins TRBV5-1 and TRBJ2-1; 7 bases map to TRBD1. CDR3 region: CASSSTGSRVLPYNEQFF. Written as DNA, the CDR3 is TGCGCCAGCAGCTCGACAGGGAGCCGTGTTCTTCCATACAATGAGCAGTTCTTC. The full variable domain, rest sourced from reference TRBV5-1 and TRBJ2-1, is KAGVTQTPRYLIKTRGQQVTLSCSPISGHRSVSWYQQTPGQGLQFLFEYFSETQRNKGNFPGRFSGRQFSNSRSEMNVSTLELGDSALYLCASSSTGSRVLPYNEQFFGPGTRLTVL.